The T cell receptor (beta chain) under discussion was sequenced for a study of blood T cell repertoires in COVID-19. About the study: The analysed material was cDNA or gDNA that came from T cells, B-cell-depleted T cells, or PBMCs.

Those who participated ranged in age from roughly 18 to 100 years and resided in some 24 US areas. Researchers sorted participants into cohorts using their self-reported clinical history. Germline loops: CDR1 SGHVS, CDR2 FQNEAQ. V was pared by 1 base and J by 1 base, with 7 bases between. This CDR3 comprises 14 residues. The data were produced by immunoSEQ multiplex PCR, yet TCRdb's version contains in-frame clones alone and is incomplete. The table shows around 200,000 clones, with 85% to 90% occurring only once. The receptor's source is a woman in her forties with acute COVID-19. Sequencing was carried out using PBMCs or T cells enriched from blood (not recorded which). This chain uses TRBV7-8 with TRBJ1-1; D is unclear. CDR3 in amino acids: CASSLGTRNTEAFF. CDR3 nucleotide sequence: TGTGCCAGCAGCTTAGGAACAAGGAACACTGAAGCTTTCTTT.